This note documents a single TCR beta chain sequence. Its antigen is unknown. Patients were excluded for uncontrolled infection, other autoimmune disease, pregnancy or lactation. The sample originates from a study of T cells in Graves' hyperthyroidism and ophthalmopathy. Amplification of TCR beta CDR3 regions used RNA as the template. The TCR CDR3 first-round RT-PCR relied on the HTBI primer set. TCRdb itself ran the multiplex PCR reads through MiXCR, one entry per CDR3 protein. The repertoire holds 500,000 to 750,000 distinct CDR3 sequences, with just over 45% as singletons. General study results and limits: Most thyroid clonotypes expanded above 0.001 were also detected in blood.

Germline lookup yields CDR1 DFQATT and CDR2 SNEGSKA (reference sequence). J gave up 3 bases and V 5 bases, and 4 bases lay outside the gene matches. This CDR3 comprises 15 residues. The source of this sequence is a woman aged 18-30 years with Graves' hyperthyroidism. The sequencing sample was made of peripheral blood or thyroid tissue (not recorded which). This chain uses TRBV20-1 with TRBJ2-7; 16 nucleotides agree with TRBD2. CDR3: CSAPGTSGRDYEQYF. The DNA for the CDR3 is TGCAGTGCTCCGGGGACTAGCGGGAGGGACTACGAGCAGTACTTC.